A single sample gave rise to the 8 T cell receptor beta chains below, sequenced in a study of blood T cells in healthy people across ages. Together with a sample-barcoded 5' primer, a J-beta primer mix was included in a second PCR lasting roughly 6 to 12 cycles. In TCRdb, the 5' RACE reads were re-called with MiXCR into one record per CDR3 protein. The sample lists over 750,000 distinct CDR3 sequences, 25% occurring once. This same sample was also taken into another study, of T cells of mothers and their children.

The specimen sequenced was blood. The receptors stem from a boy younger than 18 in good health.

V and J are TRBV5-8 and TRBJ2-5; 7 bases align to TRBD1. The DNA end favors TRBJ2-7, so the J call may be wrong. The CDR3 runs 16 residues. CDR1 is SGHTS and CDR2 is YDEGEE in the germline V gene. This chain's CDR3 is CASSATGTDFSYEQYF. The CDR3 region has the DNA TGTGCCAGCAGCGCGACCGGGACAGACTTCTCCTACGAGCAGTACTTC.

This CDR3 is CASSFTGRGFGELFF. The CDR3 DNA reads as TGTGCCAGCAGCTTTACGGGACGGGGATTCGGGGAGCTGTTTTTT. The rearrangement uses TRBV7-3 and TRBJ2-2, with D perhaps matching TRBD1 or TRBD2 (5 bases each). This CDR3 region has 15 residues. V shed 3 bases and J shed 7 bases, with 15 bases lying between them. Germline assignment: CDR1 SGHTA and CDR2 FQGTGA.

This clonotype has ten or more counts. V usage is TRBV12-3 or TRBV12-4 and J usage is TRBJ1-4, with D unresolved. The CDR3 covers 11 residues. V was shortened by 5 bases and J by 7 bases, with 5 bases between the two germline ends. The CDR3 here is CASSPSEKLFF. The CDR3 DNA follows: TGTGCCAGCAGTCCAAGTGAAAAACTGTTTTTT.

This clonotype has only a few counts. J is TRBJ1-4 and V is TRBV20-1; D may be TRBD1 (5 bases). CDR3 size: 13 residues. From germline, CDR1 is DFQATT and CDR2 SNEGSKA (reference sequence). V was trimmed by 0 bases and J by 8 bases, leaving 10 bases between them. The CDR3 bases are TGCAGTGCTAGAGATCTCGACAGAGAAAAACTGTTTTTT. Its translation: CSARDLDREKLFF.

This clonotype was counted between two and nine times. J is TRBJ1-1 and V is TRBV12-3 or TRBV12-4; D might be TRBD1 (6 bases). The V gene lost 1 base and the J gene lost 10 bases, with 7 bases spanning the gap. This CDR3 is 11 amino acids long. CDR3 nucleotides: TGTGCCAGCAGTTTAGTGGGGGCAGCTTTCTTT. This gives the protein CASSLVGAAFF.

In its sample, this clonotype was seen a few times. The chain combines TRBV24-1 with TRBJ2-1; 7 nucleotides agree with TRBD1. The V segment lost 5 bases and the J segment 3 bases; nucleotides outside the gene matches: 0. The CDR3 covers 13 residues. Germline assignment: CDR1 KGHDR and CDR2 SFDVKD. The CDR3 loop reads CATSGDSYNEQFF. The CDR3 bases are TGTGCCACCAGTGGGGACAGCTACAATGAGCAGTTCTTC.

This clonotype was detected only a few times. The V and J genes are TRBV7-2 and TRBJ1-5, with TRBD1 matching over 7 bases. Germline assignment: CDR1 SGHTA and CDR2 FQGNSA. CDR3 size: 15 residues. The J segment lost 1 base and the V segment lost 5 bases, leaving 5 bases of the junction unmatched. CDR3 residues: CASSRQGLSNQPQHF. DNA of the CDR3: TGTGCCAGCAGCCGACAGGGTTTAAGCAATCAGCCCCAGCATTTT. The variable domain in full, completed from reference TRBV7-2 and TRBJ1-5, reads GAGVSQSPSNKVTEKGKDVELRCDPISGHTALYWYRQSLGQGLEFLIYFQGNSAPDKSGLPSDRFSAERTGGSVSTLTIQRTQQEDSAVYLCASSRQGLSNQPQHFGDGTRLSIL.

This clonotype has just a few counts. The V call is TRBV29-1, the J call TRBJ1-4, with 7 bases fitting TRBD1. Germline CDR1 and CDR2: SQVTM and ANQGSEA. The CDR3 runs 14 residues. V shed 6 bases, J shed 4 bases, and the junction held 8 bases outside the gene matches. The chain's CDR3 is CSVQTGRDNEKLFF. The CDR3 nucleotides read TGCAGCGTGCAGACAGGGCGTGATAATGAAAAACTGTTTTTT.